This T cell receptor beta chain was captured in a study of brain T cells in children with intractable seizures (TCRdb year 2021). With regard to the full study: Resected brain tissue from a few dozen pediatric epilepsy surgery cases was first screened for immune gene transcripts using a NanoString immunology panel. Among the roughly twelve selected surgery cases, eight also had pre-surgery blood sequenced, leaving four with brain tissue only. Paper-wide results and their limitations: Viral specificity was inferred solely from CDR3 sequence similarity, and the HCMV serostatus of the patients was not known. Sequencing depth differed between pre- and post-surgery blood, so clones missing from the pre-surgery sample may reflect undersampling.

Taken from cysteine to phenylalanine, the CDR3 has 16 residues. The read is trimmed to its CDR3 DNA, 48 bases read in frame from base 1. Germline trimming amounts to 3 bases on V and 0 bases on J, with 3 as the count of junction bases outside the gene matches. Via the germline V gene (reference sequence), CDR1 is MNHEY and CDR2 SMNVEV. The intended sense of this specimen's time point label: blood from clinic visit 5 months post-surgery; TSC patient then seizure free. The surgery cases that showed the highest brain T cell transcript signatures were chosen for TCR beta chain sequencing of brain tissue, and of blood when it was available. Patients had been treated with at least one anti-epileptic drug before surgery. The TCR-sequenced patients were children whose drug-resistant epilepsy was caused by tuberous sclerosis complex, focal cortical dysplasia, Rasmussen encephalitis or hemimegalencephaly. Bulk genomic DNA was isolated from unsorted brain tissue and whole blood using the Monarch genomic DNA purification kit.

The immunoSEQ assay was applied to genomic DNA to generate the TCR beta chain sequences. On the authors' methods: CDR3 sequences that did not begin with the conserved framework cysteine at position 104 were removed manually. To get clonality, the normalized Shannon's Diversity Index was subtracted from one, giving values from 0 (maximal diversity) to 1 (oligoclonal). To check whether a given CDR3 had different frequencies in two samples, for example brain versus blood, chi-squared comparison-of-proportions tests were used. Public clonotypes were identified through searches of immuneACCESS, and similarity to known antiviral clonotypes was evaluated with the VDJdb browser. TCRdb re-hosts the immuneACCESS table, in-frame sequences only. Its copies lack some clones; in the studies checked, an unresolved V gene accounts for under half of them, and the cause for the rest is not known. V, J and clone size are those of that table, while D and trimming were read from the DNA. Recorded for this sample are a few hundred thousand clones; 93% of them occurred a single time. 4.5% to 7% of the sample goes to the ten largest clones.

Comments on this clone: Its antigen remains undetermined. Nothing much larger sits one base from this clone, and base qualities are not available.

The clonotype comes from a boy under two years old with tuberous sclerosis and intractable seizures. Here the chain combines TRBV27 and TRBJ2-2, and 8 junction bases match TRBD2. The sample here was peripheral blood, taken about 5 months after surgery. The CDR3 is CASSFGGGTNTGELFF. The nucleotide sequence reads TGTGCCAGCAGTTTCGGCGGGGGGACGAACACCGGGGAGCTGTTTTTT.